This T cell receptor beta chain was sequenced for a study of blood T cell repertoires in COVID-19. The germline CDR1 and CDR2 sequences are MNHNS and SASEGT. CDR3 size: 13 residues. Between the trimmed V and J ends, which lost 3 bases and 4 bases, there was a span of 7 bases. Sequencing was performed with immunoSEQ multiplex PCR; in TCRdb, only in-frame clones are kept and a portion is missing. The profile shows 250,000 or so clones, around 93% of them singletons. Sequenced: PBMCs or T cells enriched from blood (not recorded which). This clonotype was obtained from a human donor in a cohort exposed to, infected with or recovered from COVID-19 (not recorded which). The donor label of this sample is uncertain. The genes are TRBV6-1 and TRBJ1-3, with unresolved D. The CDR3: CASSDLRGNTIYF. CDR3 in DNA: TGTGCCAGCAGTGACCTGAGGGGAAACACCATATATTTT.